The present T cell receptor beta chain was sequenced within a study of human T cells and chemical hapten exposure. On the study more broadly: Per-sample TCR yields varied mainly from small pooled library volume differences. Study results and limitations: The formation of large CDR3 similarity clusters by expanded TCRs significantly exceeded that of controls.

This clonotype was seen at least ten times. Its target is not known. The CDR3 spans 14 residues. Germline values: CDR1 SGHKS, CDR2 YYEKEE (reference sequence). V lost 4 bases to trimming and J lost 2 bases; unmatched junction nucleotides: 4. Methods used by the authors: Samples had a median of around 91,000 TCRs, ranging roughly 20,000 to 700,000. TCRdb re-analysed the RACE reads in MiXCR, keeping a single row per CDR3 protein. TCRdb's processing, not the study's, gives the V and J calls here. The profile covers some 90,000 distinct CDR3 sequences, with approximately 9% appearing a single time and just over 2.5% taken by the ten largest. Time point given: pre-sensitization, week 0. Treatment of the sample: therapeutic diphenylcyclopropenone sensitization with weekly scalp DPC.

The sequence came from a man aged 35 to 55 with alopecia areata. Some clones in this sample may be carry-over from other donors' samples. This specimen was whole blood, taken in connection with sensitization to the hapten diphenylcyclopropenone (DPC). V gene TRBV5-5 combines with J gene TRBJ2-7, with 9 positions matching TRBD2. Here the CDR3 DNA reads TGTGCCAGCAGCAGGACTAGCGCTGCCTACGAGCAGTACGTC. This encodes CASSRTSAAYEQYV.